The T cell receptor (beta chain) under discussion was sequenced for a study of OX40 agonist ivuxolimab in advanced cancers. Study-level findings and limits: Low normalized T-cell clonal expansion was also seen in some nonresponders.

About this clone itself: The antigen is undetermined.

Between the trimmed V and J ends, which lost 5 bases and 4 bases, there was a span of 17 bases. The CDR3 loop spans 15 amino acids. CDR1 is SGHAT and CDR2 is FQDESV in the germline V gene (reference sequence). Samples of blood were obtained at baseline, on cycle 4 day 1, and on cycle 7 day 1. Method: immunoSEQ multiplex PCR; TCRdb's copy keeps in-frame clones and lacks some. The sample lists about 90,000 clones; approximately 90% were seen once. V gene TRBV11-1 combines with J gene TRBJ2-5, with D possibly matching TRBD2 (5 bases). Source: CD4+ or CD8+ T cells sorted from blood, taken in a trial of the OX40 agonist ivuxolimab. The receptor's source is an adult with an advanced solid tumor such as melanoma, head and neck, liver or kidney cancer. The CDR3: CASSRTSDARETQYF. The CDR3 DNA reads TGTGCCAGCAGCCGCACTAGTGACGCGCGAGAGACCCAGTACTTC.